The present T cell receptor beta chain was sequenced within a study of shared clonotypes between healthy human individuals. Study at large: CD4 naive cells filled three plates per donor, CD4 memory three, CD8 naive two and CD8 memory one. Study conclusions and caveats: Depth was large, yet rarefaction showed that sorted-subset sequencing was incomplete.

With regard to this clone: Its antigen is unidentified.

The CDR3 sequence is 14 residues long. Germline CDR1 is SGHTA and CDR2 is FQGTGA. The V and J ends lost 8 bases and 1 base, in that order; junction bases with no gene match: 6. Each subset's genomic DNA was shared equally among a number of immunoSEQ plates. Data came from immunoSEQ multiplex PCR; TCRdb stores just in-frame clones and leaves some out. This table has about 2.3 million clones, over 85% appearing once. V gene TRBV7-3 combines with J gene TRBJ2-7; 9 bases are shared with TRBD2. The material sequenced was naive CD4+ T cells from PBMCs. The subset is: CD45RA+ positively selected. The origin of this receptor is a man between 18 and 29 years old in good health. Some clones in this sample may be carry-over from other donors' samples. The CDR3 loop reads CASALAGKSYEQYF. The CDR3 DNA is TGTGCCAGCGCGCTAGCGGGAAAATCCTACGAGCAGTACTTC.